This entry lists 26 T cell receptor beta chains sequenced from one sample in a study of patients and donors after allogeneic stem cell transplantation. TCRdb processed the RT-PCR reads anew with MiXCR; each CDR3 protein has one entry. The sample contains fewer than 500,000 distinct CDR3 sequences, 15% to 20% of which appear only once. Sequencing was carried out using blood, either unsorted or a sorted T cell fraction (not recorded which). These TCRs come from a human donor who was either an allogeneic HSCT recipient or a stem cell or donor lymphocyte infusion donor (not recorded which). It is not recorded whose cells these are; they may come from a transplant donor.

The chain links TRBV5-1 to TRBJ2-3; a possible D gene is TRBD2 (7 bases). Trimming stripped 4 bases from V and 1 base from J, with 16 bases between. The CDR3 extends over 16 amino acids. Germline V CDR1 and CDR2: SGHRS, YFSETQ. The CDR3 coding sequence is TGCGCCAGCAGCCGGGGGGCAGGGGTCGGCACAGATACGCAGTATTTT. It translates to CASSRGAGVGTDTQYF.

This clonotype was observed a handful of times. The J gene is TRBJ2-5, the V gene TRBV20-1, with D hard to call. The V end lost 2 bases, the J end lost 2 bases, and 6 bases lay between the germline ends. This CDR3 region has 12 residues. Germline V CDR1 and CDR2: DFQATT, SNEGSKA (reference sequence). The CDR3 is CSARIIQETQYF. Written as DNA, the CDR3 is TGCAGTGCTAGAATTATTCAAGAGACCCAGTACTTC.

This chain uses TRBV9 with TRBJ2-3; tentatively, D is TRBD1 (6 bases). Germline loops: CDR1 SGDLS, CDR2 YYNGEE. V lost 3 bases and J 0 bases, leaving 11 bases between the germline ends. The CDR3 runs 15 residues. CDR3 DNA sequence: TGTGCCAGCAGCGACACAGGGTCTAGCACAGATACGCAGTATTTT. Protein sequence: CASSDTGSSTDTQYF.

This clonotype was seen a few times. This chain's CDR3 is CASSFGQDYEQYF. The DNA of the CDR3 is TGTGCCAGCAGTTTCGGACAGGATTACGAGCAGTACTTC. The J gene is TRBJ2-7, the V gene TRBV12-3 or TRBV12-4; 7 nucleotides agree with TRBD1. This CDR3 has 13 amino acids. Trimming took 3 bases from V and 4 from J; bases not matched to a gene: 3.

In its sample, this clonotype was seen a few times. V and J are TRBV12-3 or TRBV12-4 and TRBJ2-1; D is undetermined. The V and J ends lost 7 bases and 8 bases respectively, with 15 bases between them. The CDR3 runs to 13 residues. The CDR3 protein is CASTLAESHEQFF. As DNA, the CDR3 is TGTGCCAGCACCCTGGCGGAGTCTCATGAGCAGTTCTTC.

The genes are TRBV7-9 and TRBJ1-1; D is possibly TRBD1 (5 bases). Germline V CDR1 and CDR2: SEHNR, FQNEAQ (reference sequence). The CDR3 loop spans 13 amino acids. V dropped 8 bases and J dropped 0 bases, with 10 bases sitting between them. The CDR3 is CASAGELNTEAFF. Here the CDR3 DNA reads TGTGCCAGCGCGGGGGAGTTGAACACTGAAGCTTTCTTT.

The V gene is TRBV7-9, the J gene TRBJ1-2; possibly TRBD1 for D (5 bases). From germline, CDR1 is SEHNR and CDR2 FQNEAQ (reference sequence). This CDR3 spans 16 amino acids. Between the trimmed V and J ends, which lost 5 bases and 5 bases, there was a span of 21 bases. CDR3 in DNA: TGTGCCAGCAGCGGGTGGAGGCAGGGAGATAAATATGGCTACACCTTC. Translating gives CASSGWRQGDKYGYTF.

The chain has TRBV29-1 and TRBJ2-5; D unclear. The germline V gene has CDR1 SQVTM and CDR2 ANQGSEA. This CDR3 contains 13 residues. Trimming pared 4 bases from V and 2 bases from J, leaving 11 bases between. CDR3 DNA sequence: TGCAGCGTTGTTCGGCAGAGACAAGAGACCCAGTACTTC. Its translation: CSVVRQRQETQYF.

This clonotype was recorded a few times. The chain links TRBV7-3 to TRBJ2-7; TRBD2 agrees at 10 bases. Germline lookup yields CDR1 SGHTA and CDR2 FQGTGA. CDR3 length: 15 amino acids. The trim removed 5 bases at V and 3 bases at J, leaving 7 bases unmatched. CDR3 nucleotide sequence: TGTGCCAGCAGCACCCTAGCGGGGGCCAACTACGAGCAGTACTTC. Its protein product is CASSTLAGANYEQYF.

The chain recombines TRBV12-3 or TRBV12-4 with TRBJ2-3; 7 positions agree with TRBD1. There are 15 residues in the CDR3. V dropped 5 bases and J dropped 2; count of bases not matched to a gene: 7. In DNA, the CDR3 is TGTGCCAGCAGTCGCGCTAAGGGGGCCACAGATACGCAGTATTTT. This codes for CASSRAKGATDTQYF.

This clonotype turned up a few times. The CDR3 DNA sequence: TGCGCCAGCAGTCGGCGCCGGGGCCTACTATTTCCCTACGAGCAGTACTTC. It codes for CASSRRRGLLFPYEQYF. The chain carries TRBV5-1 and TRBJ2-7; D could derive from TRBD1 or TRBD2 (5 bases each). V shed 5 bases and J shed 2 bases, with 23 bases lying between them. CDR1 and CDR2 from the germline V gene are SGHRS and YFSETQ. The CDR3 is 17 residues long.

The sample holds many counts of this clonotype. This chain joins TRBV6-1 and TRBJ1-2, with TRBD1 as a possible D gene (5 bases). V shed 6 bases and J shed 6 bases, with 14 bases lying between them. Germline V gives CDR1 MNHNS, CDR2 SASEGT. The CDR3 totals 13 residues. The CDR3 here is CASRAGTPDGYTF. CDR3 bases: TGTGCCAGCAGAGCCGGGACGCCTGATGGCTACACCTTC.

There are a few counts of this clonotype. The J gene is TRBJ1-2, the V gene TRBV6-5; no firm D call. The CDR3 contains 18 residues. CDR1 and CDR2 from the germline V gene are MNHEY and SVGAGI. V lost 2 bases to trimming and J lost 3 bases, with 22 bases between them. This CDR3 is CASSYRRLAKPNDYGYTF. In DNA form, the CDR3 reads TGTGCCAGCAGTTACCGCAGGTTGGCCAAGCCGAACGACTATGGCTACACCTTC.

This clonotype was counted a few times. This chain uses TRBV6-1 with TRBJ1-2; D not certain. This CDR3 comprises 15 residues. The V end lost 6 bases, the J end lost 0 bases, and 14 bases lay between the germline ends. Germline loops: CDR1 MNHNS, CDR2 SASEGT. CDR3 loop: CASRQTGSSNYGYTF. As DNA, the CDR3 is TGTGCCAGCAGGCAAACCGGGAGCTCTAACTATGGCTACACCTTC.

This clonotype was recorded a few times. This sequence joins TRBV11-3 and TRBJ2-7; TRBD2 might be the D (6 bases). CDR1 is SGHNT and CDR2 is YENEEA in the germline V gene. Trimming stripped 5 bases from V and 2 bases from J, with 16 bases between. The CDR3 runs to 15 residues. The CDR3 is CASSPRVAGPYEQYF. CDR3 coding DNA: TGTGCCAGCAGCCCCAGGGTGGCGGGACCCTACGAGCAGTACTTC.

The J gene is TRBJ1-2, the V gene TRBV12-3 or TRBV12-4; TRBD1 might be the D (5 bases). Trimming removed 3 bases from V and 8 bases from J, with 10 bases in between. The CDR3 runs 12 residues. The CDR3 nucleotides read TGTGCCAGCAGTTTCCGCGAGGGGGGCTACACCTTC. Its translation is CASSFREGGYTF.

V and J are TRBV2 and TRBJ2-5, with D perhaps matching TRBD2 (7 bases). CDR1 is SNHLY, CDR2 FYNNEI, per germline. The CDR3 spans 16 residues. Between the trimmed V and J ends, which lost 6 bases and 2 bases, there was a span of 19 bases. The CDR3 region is CASRRGVGGLQETQYF. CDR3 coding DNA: TGTGCCAGCAGGAGGGGGGTCGGGGGGTTACAAGAGACCCAGTACTTC.

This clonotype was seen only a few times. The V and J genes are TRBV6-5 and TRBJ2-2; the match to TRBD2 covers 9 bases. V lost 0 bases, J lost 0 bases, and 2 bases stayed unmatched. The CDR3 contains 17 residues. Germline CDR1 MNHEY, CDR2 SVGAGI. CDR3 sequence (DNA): TGTGCCAGCAGTTACTCGTTAGCGGGAGCGAACACCGGGGAGCTGTTTTTT. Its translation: CASSYSLAGANTGELFF.

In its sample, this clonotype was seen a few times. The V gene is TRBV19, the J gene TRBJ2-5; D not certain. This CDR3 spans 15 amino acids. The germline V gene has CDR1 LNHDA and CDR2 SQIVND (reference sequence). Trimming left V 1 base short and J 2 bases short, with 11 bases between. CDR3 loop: CASSIGYGQQETQYF. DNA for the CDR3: TGTGCCAGTAGTATAGGGTACGGTCAACAAGAGACCCAGTACTTC.

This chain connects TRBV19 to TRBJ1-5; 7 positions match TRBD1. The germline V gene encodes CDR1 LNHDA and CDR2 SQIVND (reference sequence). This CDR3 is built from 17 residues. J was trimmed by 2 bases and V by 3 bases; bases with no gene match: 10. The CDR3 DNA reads TGTGCCAGTAGTATCCCGACAGGGAGGGGGCGCAATCAGCCCCAGCATTTT. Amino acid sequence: CASSIPTGRGRNQPQHF.

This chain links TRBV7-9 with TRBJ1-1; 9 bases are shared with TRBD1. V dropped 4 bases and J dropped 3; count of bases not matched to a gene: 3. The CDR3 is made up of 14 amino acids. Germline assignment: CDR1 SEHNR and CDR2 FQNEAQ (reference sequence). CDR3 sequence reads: CASSSRTGDTEAFF. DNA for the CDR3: TGTGCCAGCAGCTCACGGACAGGGGACACTGAAGCTTTCTTT. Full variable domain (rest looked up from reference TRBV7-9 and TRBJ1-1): DTGVSQNPRHKITKRGQNVTFRCDPISEHNRLYWYRQTLGQGPEFLTYFQNEAQLEKSRLLSDRFSAERPKGSFSTLEIQRTEQGDSAMYLCASSSRTGDTEAFFGQGTRLTVV.

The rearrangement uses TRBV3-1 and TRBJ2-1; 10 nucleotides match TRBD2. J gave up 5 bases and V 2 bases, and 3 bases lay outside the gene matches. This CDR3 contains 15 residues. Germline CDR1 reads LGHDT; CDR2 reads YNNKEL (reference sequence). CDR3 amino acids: CASSQSGRADNEQFF. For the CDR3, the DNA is TGTGCCAGCAGCCAAAGCGGGAGGGCCGACAATGAGCAGTTCTTC.

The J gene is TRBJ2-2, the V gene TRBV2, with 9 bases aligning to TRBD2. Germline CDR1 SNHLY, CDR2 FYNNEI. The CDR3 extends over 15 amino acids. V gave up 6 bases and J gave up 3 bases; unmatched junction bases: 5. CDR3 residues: CASRSTSGHTGELFF. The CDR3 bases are TGTGCCAGCAGATCGACTAGCGGACACACCGGGGAGCTGTTTTTT.

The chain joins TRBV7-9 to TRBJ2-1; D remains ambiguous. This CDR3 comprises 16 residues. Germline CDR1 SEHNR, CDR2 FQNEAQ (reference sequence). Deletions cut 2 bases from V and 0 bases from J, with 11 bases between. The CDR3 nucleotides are TGTGCCAGCAGCTTAAGAGGCCGGAGCTCCTACAATGAGCAGTTCTTC. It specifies CASSLRGRSSYNEQFF.

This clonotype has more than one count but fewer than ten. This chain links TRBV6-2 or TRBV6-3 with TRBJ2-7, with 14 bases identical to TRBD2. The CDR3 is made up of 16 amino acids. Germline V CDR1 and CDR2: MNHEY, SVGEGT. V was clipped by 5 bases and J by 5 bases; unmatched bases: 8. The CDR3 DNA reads TGTGCCAGCAGTCCAACGACTAGCGGGGGGGCCAACGAGCAGTACTTC. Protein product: CASSPTTSGGANEQYF.

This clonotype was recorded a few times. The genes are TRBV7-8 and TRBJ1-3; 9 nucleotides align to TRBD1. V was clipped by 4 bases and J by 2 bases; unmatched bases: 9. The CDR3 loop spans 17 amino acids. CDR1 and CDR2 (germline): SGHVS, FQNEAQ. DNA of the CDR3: TGTGCCAGCAGCTCCCGTAAGGGGGACAGGGCTGGAAACACCATATATTTT. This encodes CASSSRKGDRAGNTIYF.